This T cell receptor beta chain was profiled in a study of OX40 agonist ivuxolimab in advanced cancers. Study summary: Males comprised about 84% of the group, whose mean age was about 61 years (range about 20 to 85). Partial responses were observed in three patients, of whom one had hepatocellular carcinoma and two had cutaneous melanoma.

Findings and limits, study-wide: Clonal expansion was seen in CD4+ and CD8+ blood T cells by week 6 at 0.1 to 3.0 mg/kg. In general, CD8+ T cells held more expanded clones than CD4+ did, on average.

Worth noting for this clone: Its cognate antigen is unknown.

TCRdb keeps only in-frame clones here, not all; method: immunoSEQ multiplex PCR. The sample yields tens of thousands of clones, about 80% seen once. The CDR3 runs to 15 residues. Germline V CDR1 and CDR2: SGHRS, YFSETQ. Trimming stripped 3 bases from V and 3 bases from J, with 13 bases between. Sequencing used CD4+ or CD8+ T cells sorted from blood, obtained in a trial of the OX40 agonist ivuxolimab. The gene calls are TRBV5-1 and TRBJ2-1, with D maybe TRBD2 (6 bases). The sequence was obtained from an adult with an advanced solid tumor such as melanoma, head and neck, liver or kidney cancer. The CDR3 sequence: CASSSTAGLYNEQFF. CDR3 DNA: TGCGCCAGCAGCTCGACAGCGGGCCTCTACAATGAGCAGTTCTTC.